The next 16 T cell receptor beta chains were all read from a single sample in a study of blood T cell repertoires in COVID-19 (dated by TCRdb to about 2020). Preparation of the library involved the immunoSEQ multiplex PCR assay. TCRdb holds this immuneACCESS table with in-frame rearrangements only. Some clones are missing; in checked studies, unresolved V genes explain under half, and the rest has no known cause. The sample table shows 200,000 or so clones, and around nine tenths are seen once. Jointly, the top ten make up roughly 19% of the sample. The source material was peripheral blood. The receptors were gathered from a man aged 50 to 60 with COVID-19, enrolled during active disease.

Note on this clone: Its ends do not fully match the called genes, so a read error is possible. CDR3 in amino acids: CASRIATANTGELFF. The CDR3 bases are TGTGCCAGTAGGATAGCGACAGCGAACACCGGGGAGCTGTTTTTT. The rearrangement links TRBV19 to TRBJ2-2; TRBD1 or TRBD2 may be the D gene (5 bases each). The CDR3 is made up of 15 amino acids. In germline, CDR1 is LNHDA, CDR2 SQIVND (reference sequence). The whole variable domain, filled in from reference TRBV19 and TRBJ2-2, reads DGGITQSPKYLFRKEGQNVTLSCEQNLNHDAMYWYRQDPGQGLRLIYYSQIVNDFQKGDIAEGYSVSREKKESFPLTVTSAQKNPTAFYLCASRIATANTGELFFGEGSRLTVL.

The chain recombines TRBV5-1 with TRBJ2-4; 8 bases align to TRBD1. Germline CDR1 SGHRS, CDR2 YFSETQ. J lost 6 bases, V lost 3 bases, and 2 bases had no gene match. The CDR3 sequence is 13 residues long. CDR3 amino acids: CASSSGQGNIQYF. For the CDR3, the DNA is TGCGCCAGCAGCTCAGGACAGGGAAACATTCAGTACTTC.

V gene TRBV6-2 or TRBV6-3 combines with J gene TRBJ1-5; possible D gene TRBD1, 5 bases. The V and J ends lost 0 bases and 4 bases respectively, with 7 bases between them. The germline V gene has CDR1 MNHEY and CDR2 SVGEGT. There are 14 residues in the CDR3. CDR3 protein: CASSYSRGNQPQHF. The DNA for the CDR3 is TGTGCCAGCAGTTACTCTCGGGGGAATCAGCCCCAGCATTTT.

This chain joins TRBV25-1 and TRBJ2-1; TRBD2 matches at 10 bases. Germline V gives CDR1 MGHDK, CDR2 SYGVNS. The CDR3 consists of 13 residues. The V and J ends lost 8 bases and 6 bases, in that order; junction bases with no gene match: 4. CDR3 nucleotides: TGTGCCAGCGGAGCGGGAGGGCCCAATGAGCAGTTCTTC. Translating it yields CASGAGGPNEQFF.

The chain joins TRBV7-8 to TRBJ2-1; tentative D call: TRBD2 (5 bases). V shed 3 bases and J shed 4 bases, with 13 bases lying between them. In germline, CDR1 is SGHVS, CDR2 FQNEAQ. There are 15 residues in the CDR3. CDR3 loop: CASSFSGKLYNEQFF. CDR3 nucleotides: TGTGCCAGCAGCTTTTCGGGGAAACTATACAATGAGCAGTTCTTC.

The V call is TRBV4-1, the J call TRBJ2-7, with TRBD1 as a possible D gene (6 bases). Germline lookup yields CDR1 MGHRA and CDR2 YSYEKL. V lost 1 base and J lost 4, with 11 bases in between. This CDR3 region has 14 residues. The CDR3 coding sequence is TGCGCCAGCAGCCAAGGGGTCGGACAGTACGAGCAGTACTTC. Translating it yields CASSQGVGQYEQYF.

The CDR3 nucleotides read TGTGCCTGGAGCCGCGACGGGGGAGAGACCCAGTACTTC. It yields the protein CAWSRDGGETQYF. This chain links TRBV30 with TRBJ2-5; the D gene is possibly TRBD2 (6 bases). With 3 bases removed from V and 4 bases from J, the gap between germline ends came to 12 bases. There are 13 residues in the CDR3. Germline values: CDR1 GTSNPN, CDR2 SVGIG (reference sequence).

The chain employs TRBV7-3 and TRBJ2-3; TRBD2 matches at 10 bases. This CDR3 region has 16 residues. The germline gives CDR1 SGHTA, CDR2 FQGTGA. The V gene end was trimmed by 5 bases and the J gene end by 5 bases; junction bases not matched to a gene: 10. CDR3 protein: CASSPAGGPIKDTQYF. In DNA, the CDR3 is TGTGCCAGCAGCCCAGCGGGAGGGCCGATAAAAGATACGCAGTATTTT.

V and J are TRBV11-2 and TRBJ2-3; D is undetermined. Deletions cut 2 bases from V and 0 bases from J, with 12 bases between. The CDR3 contains 16 residues. In germline, CDR1 is SGHAT, CDR2 FQNNGV. Here the CDR3 reads CASSLNRATSTDTQYF. In DNA, the CDR3 is TGTGCCAGCAGCTTAAATCGAGCGACTAGCACAGATACGCAGTATTTT.

This chain uses TRBV18 with TRBJ2-3, with unresolved D. Between the trimmed V and J ends, which lost 2 bases and 0 bases, there was a span of 9 bases. CDR1 and CDR2 from the germline V gene are KGHSH and LQKENI. The CDR3 runs 15 residues. The CDR3 loop is CASSPSRASTDTQYF. The CDR3 DNA reads as TGTGCCAGCTCACCAAGTAGAGCCAGCACAGATACGCAGTATTTT.

This clone is a singleton in its sample. The chain joins TRBV9 to TRBJ2-1; 7 bases align to TRBD2. The CDR3 sequence is 13 residues long. In germline, CDR1 is SGDLS, CDR2 YYNGEE. The J segment lost 9 bases and the V segment lost 3 bases, leaving 6 bases of the junction unmatched. Here the CDR3 DNA reads TGTGCCAGCAGCGCGAGACTAGCCAGTGAGCAGTTCTTC. This encodes CASSARLASEQFF. The full variable domain, rest sourced from reference TRBV9 and TRBJ2-1, is DSGVTQTPKHLITATGQRVTLRCSPRSGDLSVYWYQQSLDQGLQFLIQYYNGEERAKGNILERFSAQQFPDLHSELNLSSLELGDSALYFCASSARLASEQFFGPGTRLTVL.

CDR3 bases: TGCGCCAGCAGCCAATTCGTAGGGGGGGCGCAGTACAATGAGCAGTTCTTC. It is translated as CASSQFVGGAQYNEQFF. V is TRBV4-3 and J is TRBJ2-1, with D possibly being TRBD2 (7 bases). V lost 2 bases and J 4 bases, leaving 18 bases between the germline ends. This CDR3 region has 17 residues. Germline CDR1 is LGHNA and CDR2 is YSLEER.

The rearrangement links TRBV7-9 to TRBJ1-6; possible D gene TRBD1, 5 bases. V dropped 5 bases and J dropped 8 bases, with 10 bases sitting between them. Per germline, CDR1 SEHNR and CDR2 FQNEAQ (reference sequence). The CDR3 covers 13 residues. CDR3: CASSPTTDSPLHF. The CDR3 bases are TGTGCCAGCAGCCCAACGACAGATTCACCCCTCCACTTT. The entire variable domain, with the rest obtained from reference TRBV7-9 and TRBJ1-6, is as follows: DTGVSQNPRHKITKRGQNVTFRCDPISEHNRLYWYRQTLGQGPEFLTYFQNEAQLEKSRLLSDRFSAERPKGSFSTLEIQRTEQGDSAMYLCASSPTTDSPLHFGNGTRLTVT.

The chain employs TRBV6-5 and TRBJ1-2; D is possibly TRBD1 (5 bases). The CDR3 has 13 residues. Germline assignment: CDR1 MNHEY and CDR2 SVGAGI. V was clipped by 5 bases and J by 8 bases, with 15 bases between them. CDR3 bases: TGTGCCAGCAGTCAGGGCCAGATTGGAGGCTACACCTTC. The encoded protein is CASSQGQIGGYTF.

The rearrangement uses TRBV5-4 and TRBJ2-3, with D perhaps TRBD2 (6 bases). CDR1 is SGHNT, CDR2 YYREEE, per germline (reference sequence). The CDR3 length is 16 residues. V was trimmed by 5 bases and J by 0 bases, leaving 16 bases between them. CDR3 coding DNA: TGTGCCAGCAGTGGGGGGACCAGCTTTAGCACAGATACGCAGTATTTT. Translation gives CASSGGTSFSTDTQYF. The full variable domain, rest sourced from reference TRBV5-4 and TRBJ2-3, is ETGVTQSPTHLIKTRGQQVTLRCSSQSGHNTVSWYQQALGQGPQFIFQYYREEENGRGNFPPRFSGLQFPNYSSELNVNALELDDSALYLCASSGGTSFSTDTQYFGPGTRLTVL.

This chain joins TRBV5-1 and TRBJ2-2; 7 nucleotides align to TRBD2. The CDR3 sequence is 15 residues long. V was pared by 4 bases and J by 2 bases, with 5 bases of the junction left unmatched. Looked up from germline, CDR1 is SGHRS and CDR2 is YFSETQ. The CDR3 reads CASSQIAGNTGELFF. Here the CDR3 DNA reads TGCGCCAGCAGCCAAATAGCGGGCAACACCGGGGAGCTGTTTTTT.